Presented here are 18 T cell receptor beta chains from one specimen sequenced in a study of response to subunit inactivated influenza vaccine (dated by TCRdb to the late 2010s). Libraries were constructed by RT-PCR. The run used an Illumina HiSeq 2500. In TCRdb, the public reads were trimmed at Q25 with fastp and aligned with MiXCR, with productive beta chains retained. Identical CDR3 proteins give one entry, which carries the most common genes and DNA. This sample holds roughly 650,000 distinct CDR3 sequences; roughly 14% were observed only once. The ten largest account for 9.5% to 13% of the sample. The sample here was PBMCs from blood, taken roughly 12 days after vaccination. The receptors derive from a man between 50 and 59 years old who received an inactivated influenza vaccine. Donor details come from another sample of the same person, matched by shared clones.

This chain joins TRBV11-2 and TRBJ1-4, with 11 bases that match TRBD1. From germline, CDR1 is SGHAT and CDR2 FQNNGV. CDR3 length equals 17 residues. V trimming: 0 bases; J trimming: 7 bases; junction bases outside the gene matches: 7. CDR3 residues: CASSLDQWTGGGEKLFF. In DNA form, the CDR3 reads TGTGCCAGCAGCTTAGATCAGTGGACAGGGGGCGGTGAAAAACTGTTTTTT.

In nucleotides, the CDR3 is TGTGCCAGCAGTCCTCTTAGGGTATCGAACACCGGGGAGCTGTTTTTT. This gives the protein CASSPLRVSNTGELFF. This chain joins TRBV12-3 or TRBV12-4 and TRBJ2-2; D not resolved. The CDR3 has 16 amino acids. V was pared by 5 bases and J by 0 bases, with 13 bases between.

The chain joins TRBV6-2 or TRBV6-3 to TRBJ2-1; 12 bases fit TRBD2. The trim removed 6 bases at V and 9 bases at J, leaving 9 bases unmatched. Germline CDR1 is MNHEY and CDR2 is SVGEGT. This CDR3 is built from 15 residues. The CDR3 is CASRITSGRFPEQFF. The CDR3 coding sequence is TGTGCCAGCAGAATTACTAGCGGGAGGTTCCCTGAGCAGTTCTTC.

This clonotype turned up a few times. This chain uses TRBV11-2 with TRBJ1-1; 8 nucleotides line up with TRBD1. The CDR3 totals 15 residues. CDR1 is SGHAT, CDR2 FQNNGV, per germline. Losses at the gene ends were 4 bases for V and 6 bases for J; bases not matched to a gene: 10. CDR3 in amino acids: CASSSRRTGLAEAFF. The CDR3 nucleotides read TGTGCCAGCAGCTCCCGACGGACAGGGTTGGCTGAAGCTTTCTTT.

In its sample, this clonotype was seen a few times. V gene TRBV19 combines with J gene TRBJ2-7; D unclear. V dropped 3 bases and J dropped 1 base, with 10 bases sitting between them. Germline assignment: CDR1 LNHDA and CDR2 SQIVND (reference sequence). The CDR3 has 14 residues. DNA for the CDR3: TGTGCCAGTAGTATTTCCAGTACTTCCTACGAGCAGTACTTC. Amino acids: CASSISSTSYEQYF.

In this sample, this clonotype turned up a few times. CDR3 bases: TGTGCCAGCAGCTTATTCGGGACAGCCCAAGAGACCCAGTACTTC. This sequence encodes CASSLFGTAQETQYF. The chain has TRBV7-8 and TRBJ2-5; 7 nucleotides agree with TRBD1. Germline CDR1 reads SGHVS; CDR2 reads FQNEAQ. This CDR3 has 15 residues. V shed 2 bases, J shed 1 base, and the junction held 4 bases outside the gene matches.

This rearrangement joins TRBV19 to TRBJ2-2; 7 positions match TRBD2. The trim removed 5 bases at V and 7 bases at J, leaving 7 bases unmatched. Germline V gene sequence: CDR1 LNHDA, CDR2 SQIVND (reference sequence). There are 14 residues in the CDR3. The CDR3 spells CASSVGPSGGELFF. The CDR3 coding sequence is TGTGCCAGTAGTGTTGGACCTAGCGGCGGGGAGCTGTTTTTT.

The table lists this clonotype with a few counts. The CDR3 is CASSYLLTSNNNEQFF. CDR3 DNA sequence: TGTGCCAGCAGCTACCTATTGACTAGCAACAACAATGAGCAGTTCTTC. This rearrangement joins TRBV7-8 to TRBJ2-1; 7 nucleotides agree with TRBD2. The junction had 11 bases not matched to a gene; V was cut back by 4 bases and J by 5 bases. Germline CDR1 is SGHVS and CDR2 is FQNEAQ. The length of the CDR3 is 16 residues.

In this sample, this clonotype turned up once. The rearrangement joins TRBV6-5 to TRBJ2-7; the D is unclear. Trimming left V 11 bases short and J 3 bases short, with 8 bases between. The CDR3 runs 10 residues. Germline CDR1 MNHEY, CDR2 SVGAGI. CDR3 DNA: TGTGCCGCCGGCGACTACGAGCAGTACTTC. It is translated as CAAGDYEQYF.

Ten or more counts support this clonotype. This chain uses TRBV29-1 with TRBJ1-2; 7 bases map to TRBD1. The V gene end was trimmed by 8 bases and the J gene end by 4 bases; junction bases not matched to a gene: 16. The CDR3 contains 15 residues. Per germline, CDR1 SQVTM and CDR2 ANQGSEA. This CDR3 is CSCSSGGDGGYGYTF. DNA for the CDR3: TGCAGCTGTTCATCAGGGGGGGACGGAGGCTATGGCTACACCTTC. The full variable domain, its missing parts supplied by reference TRBV29-1 and TRBJ1-2, is SAVISQKPSRDICQRGTSLTIQCQVDSQVTMMFWYRQQPGQSLTLIATANQGSEATYESGFVIDKFPISRPNLTFSTLTVSNMSPEDSSIYLCSCSSGGDGGYGYTFGSGTRLTVV.

The chain joins TRBV28 to TRBJ2-4, with D unclear. The CDR3 extends over 11 amino acids. Germline CDR1 and CDR2: MDHEN and SYDVKM. With 3 bases removed from V and 5 bases from J, the gap between germline ends came to 2 bases. As DNA, the CDR3 is TGTGCCAGCAGTTTTGAAAACATTCAGTACTTC. Its protein product is CASSFENIQYF.

This clonotype occurred a few times. This rearrangement joins TRBV6-2 or TRBV6-3 to TRBJ2-5; D is unresolved. The V gene's germline CDR1 is MNHEY and CDR2 SVGEGT. Trimming pared 0 bases from V and 0 bases from J, leaving 8 bases between. The CDR3 contains 15 residues. In nucleotides, the CDR3 is TGTGCCAGCAGTTACTCGTTTACAAACCAAGAGACCCAGTACTTC. It is translated as CASSYSFTNQETQYF.

This clonotype showed up just a few times. The genes are TRBV6-2 or TRBV6-3 and TRBJ2-2, with a possible D match to TRBD2 (6 bases). The germline gives CDR1 MNHEY, CDR2 SVGEGT. Trimming pared 4 bases from V and 6 bases from J, leaving 9 bases between. CDR3 size: 13 residues. The CDR3 protein is CASSFGSPGELFF. The CDR3 nucleotides are TGTGCCAGCAGTTTCGGGAGTCCCGGGGAGCTGTTTTTT.

V is TRBV3-1 and J is TRBJ2-5, with D hard to call. Trimming took 2 bases from V and 2 from J, leaving 9 bases between them. The CDR3 extends over 14 amino acids. Looked up from germline, CDR1 is LGHDT and CDR2 is YNNKEL (reference sequence). The CDR3 reads CASSQIVFQETQYF. CDR3 coding DNA: TGTGCCAGCAGCCAAATAGTGTTTCAAGAGACCCAGTACTTC.

The V call is TRBV5-8, the J call TRBJ2-5; 14 bases are shared with TRBD2. Per germline, CDR1 SGHTS and CDR2 YDEGEE. V lost 4 bases and J lost 4; bases outside the gene matches: 6. This CDR3 is 16 amino acids long. CDR3 sequence (DNA): TGTGCCAGCAGCCAGGGACTAGCGGGAGTCCTAGAGACCCAGTACTTC. This encodes CASSQGLAGVLETQYF.

This clonotype was seen only a few times. This rearrangement joins TRBV18 to TRBJ2-7; possibly TRBD1 for D (6 bases). V dropped 3 bases and J dropped 2 bases, with 11 bases sitting between them. The germline V gene encodes CDR1 KGHSH and CDR2 LQKENI. The CDR3 runs to 14 residues. CDR3 nucleotides: TGTGCCAGCTCACCCCGGGACATGGCCTACGAGCAGTACTTC. Protein sequence: CASSPRDMAYEQYF.

As for this clonotype: A much larger clone is a single base away; this may be a read error. The chain uses TRBV25-1 and TRBJ1-2; 8 nucleotides agree with TRBD1. The CDR3 contains 14 residues. V shed 2 bases and J 7 bases; nucleotides not matched to a gene: 6. The germline gives CDR1 MGHDK, CDR2 SYGVNS. The CDR3: CASSEGAGGCGYTF. The CDR3 coding sequence is TGTGCCAGCAGTGAAGGGGCAGGGGGCTGTGGCTACACCTTC.

The genes are TRBV7-9 and TRBJ2-1; 10 positions match TRBD2. The CDR3 extends over 14 amino acids. CDR1 is SEHNR and CDR2 is FQNEAQ in the germline V gene (reference sequence). V lost 3 bases and J lost 9; bases outside the gene matches: 5. This chain's CDR3 is CASSFTSGTVEQFF. The CDR3 nucleotides are TGTGCCAGCAGCTTCACTAGCGGGACGGTTGAGCAGTTCTTC. Based on the CDR3 plus reference TRBV7-9 and TRBJ2-1, the full variable domain is DTGVSQNPRHKITKRGQNVTFRCDPISEHNRLYWYRQTLGQGPEFLTYFQNEAQLEKSRLLSDRFSAERPKGSFSTLEIQRTEQGDSAMYLCASSFTSGTVEQFFGPGTRLTVL.